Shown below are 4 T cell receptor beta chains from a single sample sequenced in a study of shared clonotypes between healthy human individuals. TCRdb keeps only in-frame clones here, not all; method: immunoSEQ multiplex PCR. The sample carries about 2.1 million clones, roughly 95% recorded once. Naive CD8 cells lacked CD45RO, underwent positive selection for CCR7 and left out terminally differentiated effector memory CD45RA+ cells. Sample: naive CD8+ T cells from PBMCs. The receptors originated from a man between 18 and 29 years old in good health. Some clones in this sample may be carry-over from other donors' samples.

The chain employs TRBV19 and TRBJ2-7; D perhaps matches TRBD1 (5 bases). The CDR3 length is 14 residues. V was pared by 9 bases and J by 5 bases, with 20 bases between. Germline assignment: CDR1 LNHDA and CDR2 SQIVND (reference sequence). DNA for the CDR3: TGTGCCAGCACCTTGGGGCTGGGATCCAACGAGCAGTACTTC. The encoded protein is CASTLGLGSNEQYF. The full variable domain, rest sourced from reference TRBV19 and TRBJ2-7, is DGGITQSPKYLFRKEGQNVTLSCEQNLNHDAMYWYRQDPGQGLRLIYYSQIVNDFQKGDIAEGYSVSREKKESFPLTVTSAQKNPTAFYLCASTLGLGSNEQYFGPGTRLTVT.

The CDR3 reads CASSMTGVNTEAFF. Written as DNA, the CDR3 is TGTGCCAGCAGCATGACAGGGGTAAACACTGAAGCTTTCTTT. V usage is TRBV5-4 and J usage is TRBJ1-1; the match to TRBD1 covers 8 bases. Germline-derived CDR1 and CDR2 are SGHNT and YYREEE (reference sequence). This CDR3 is built from 14 residues. V gave up 4 bases and J gave up 2 bases; unmatched junction bases: 4.

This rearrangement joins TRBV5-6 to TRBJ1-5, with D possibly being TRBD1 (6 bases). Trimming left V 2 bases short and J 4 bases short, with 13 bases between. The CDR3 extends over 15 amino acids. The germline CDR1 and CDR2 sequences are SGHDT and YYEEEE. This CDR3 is CASSFGGGLNQPQHF. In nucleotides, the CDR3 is TGTGCCAGCAGCTTTGGGGGGGGCCTTAATCAGCCCCAGCATTTT. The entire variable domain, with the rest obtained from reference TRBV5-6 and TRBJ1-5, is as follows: DAGVTQSPTHLIKTRGQQVTLRCSPKSGHDTVSWYQQALGQGPQFIFQYYEEEERQRGNFPDRFSGHQFPNYSSELNVNALLLGDSALYLCASSFGGGLNQPQHFGDGTRLSIL.

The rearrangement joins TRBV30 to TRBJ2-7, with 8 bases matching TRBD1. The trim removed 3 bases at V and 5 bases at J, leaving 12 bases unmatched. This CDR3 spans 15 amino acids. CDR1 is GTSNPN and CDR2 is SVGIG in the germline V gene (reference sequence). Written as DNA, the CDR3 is TGTGCCTGGAGAAGTAGAGAGACAGGGGTCCACGAGCAGTACTTC. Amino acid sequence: CAWRSRETGVHEQYF.